This is a list of T cell receptor beta chains from one sample in a study of human T cells and chemical hapten exposure. TCRdb re-analysed the RACE reads in MiXCR, keeping a single row per CDR3 protein. The sample lists more than 150,000 distinct CDR3 sequences; about 14% were seen once. Source: whole blood, taken in connection with sensitization to the hapten diphenylcyclopropenone (DPC). The receptor set was obtained from a woman aged 25 to 45 with alopecia areata. Some clones in this sample may be carry-over from other donors' samples. Each CDR3 is given with its conserved first and last residue. D genes are given only for firm matches. Not every row has a clone size; where given, it reads once, few, many or a size class.

v_call	clone_size	j_call	d_call	cdr3_nt	cdr3_aa
TRBV20-1	NA	TRBJ1-1	NA	TGCAGTGCTAGCAAGGGCGCCATGAACACTGAAGCTTTCTTT	CSASKGAMNTEAFF
TRBV30	few	TRBJ2-4	NA	TGTGCCTGGAGTGTAAGGTATTCAGCGAACAAAAAGGACATTCAGTACTTC	CAWSVRYSANKKDIQYF
TRBV7-9	NA	TRBJ1-4	TRBD1	TGTGCCAGCAGCGGGACAGGGGCCCAGAGTAATGAAAAACTGTTTTTT	CASSGTGAQSNEKLFF
TRBV9	few	TRBJ2-7	NA	TGTGCCAGCAGCGCCAGGACAGAGTCTTACGAGCAGTACTTC	CASSARTESYEQYF
TRBV6-2/TRBV6-3	many	TRBJ1-6	NA	TGTGCCAGCAGTTACTCCGGGGGTATGGCTTCACCCCTCCACTTT	CASSYSGGMASPLHF
TRBV30	many	TRBJ1-2	TRBD1	TGTGCCTGGAGTAGACAGGGCTATGGCTACACCTTC	CAWSRQGYGYTF
TRBV2	few	TRBJ1-2	NA	TGTGCCAGCAGCGAAGTGGCTGCCTCGCTGTATGGCTACACCTTC	CASSEVAASLYGYTF
TRBV20-1	many	TRBJ1-5	TRBD1	TGCAGTGCTCGATCCAGAGGGGGCTTTCACAATCAGCCCCAGCATTTT	CSARSRGGFHNQPQHF
TRBV28	many	TRBJ1-1	NA	TGTGCCAGCAGTCCCTCATCGGTGAAAGCTTTCTTT	CASSPSSVKAFF
TRBV5-4	few	TRBJ1-2	NA	TGTGCCAGCAGCCCTGAAATCGCGACGGGAGGCTACACCTTC	CASSPEIATGGYTF
TRBV28	NA	TRBJ2-3	NA	TGTGCCAGCAGAACAGGGGACTTTAGCACAGATACGCAGTATTTT	CASRTGDFSTDTQYF
TRBV28	NA	TRBJ2-3	TRBD2	TGTGCCAGCAGCAAAGGACTAGCGGAGTTGTCAGATACGCAGTATTTT	CASSKGLAELSDTQYF
TRBV29-1	few	TRBJ1-1	NA	TGCAGCGTTGAAGAAAGGGTTCTGAACACTGAAGCTTTCTTT	CSVEERVLNTEAFF
TRBV18	NA	TRBJ2-3	NA	TGTGCCAGCTCACCGAATCATAGCACAGATACGCAGTATTTT	CASSPNHSTDTQYF
TRBV5-1	NA	TRBJ2-7	NA	TGCGCCAGCAGCCTTATCCTCGACAGCTACGAGCAGTACTTC	CASSLILDSYEQYF
TRBV28	many	TRBJ1-5	NA	TGTGCCAGCAGCCTTACAAATCAGCCCCAGCATTTT	CASSLTNQPQHF
TRBV27	NA	TRBJ1-6	NA	TGTGCCAGCAGAGGGGTAGGGAATAATTCACCCCTCCACTTT	CASRGVGNNSPLHF
TRBV28	many	TRBJ2-7	TRBD1	TGTGCCAGCAGGCCTGCGGGACAGGGTCGGTACGAGCAGTACTTC	CASRPAGQGRYEQYF
TRBV20-1	NA	TRBJ1-5	NA	TGCAGTGCTAGTGGCAGCAATCAGCCCCAGCATTTT	CSASGSNQPQHF
TRBV19	few	TRBJ2-7	NA	TGTGCCAGTAGTATAGCTAGCGCCGAGCAGTACTTC	CASSIASAEQYF
TRBV11-1	NA	TRBJ2-1	NA	TGTGCCAGCAGCTTAGACGGGACACATTCCTACAATGAGCAGTTCTTC	CASSLDGTHSYNEQFF
TRBV6-5	few	TRBJ2-7	NA	TGTGCCAGCAGAATACAGGGTTTGGGCGAGCAGTACTTC	CASRIQGLGEQYF
TRBV7-2	few	TRBJ2-1	NA	TGTGCCAGCAGCTTGACCCCCCGAGGGGGCTACAATGAGCAGTTCTTC	CASSLTPRGGYNEQFF
TRBV27	few	TRBJ1-1	NA	TGTGCCAGCAGTCCGCAGCTGAACACTGAAGCTTTCTTT	CASSPQLNTEAFF
TRBV5-4	few	TRBJ1-1	NA	TGTGCCAGCAGCAATCGACTCATGAACACTGAAGCTTTCTTT	CASSNRLMNTEAFF
TRBV10-3	few	TRBJ2-3	TRBD2	TGTGCCATCAGTGATCCGGGACTAGCGGGAACCTTAACCACAGATACGCAGTATTTT	CAISDPGLAGTLTTDTQYF
TRBV7-6	NA	TRBJ2-3	TRBD2	TGTGCCAGCAGCCTACCGAGGACGGGGGGGACAGATACGCAGTATTTT	CASSLPRTGGTDTQYF
TRBV19	NA	TRBJ2-7	TRBD1	TGTGCCAGTAGTGACCTGACAGGGAGCGAGCAGTACTTC	CASSDLTGSEQYF
TRBV20-1	NA	TRBJ2-5	TRBD2	TGCAGTGCTAGGCTAGCGGGGGAGACCCAGTACTTC	CSARLAGETQYF
TRBV4-3	NA	TRBJ1-2	NA	TGCGCCAGCAGCCAAGATCGGGGGCGCAGCTATGGCTACACCTTC	CASSQDRGRSYGYTF
TRBV3-1	NA	TRBJ1-6	NA	TGTGCCAGCAGCCCCATCGAGAATTCACCCCTCCACTTT	CASSPIENSPLHF
TRBV7-8	NA	TRBJ2-7	TRBD1	TGTGCCAGCAGCTTCGCAGGGGGTCTCCCCTCGTACGAGCAGTACTTC	CASSFAGGLPSYEQYF
TRBV28	many	TRBJ2-7	TRBD1	TGTGCCAGCAGGTTAGGGGACAGGGCGGGGGAGCAGTACTTC	CASRLGDRAGEQYF
TRBV12-3/TRBV12-4	many	TRBJ1-6	NA	TGTGCCAGCAGCTCTTTTTTCGGAGAGGGTGGTTCGGATTCACCCCTCCACTTT	CASSSFFGEGGSDSPLHF
TRBV30	many	TRBJ1-6	NA	TGTGCCTGGAGTCCGGGGGCGATATCCTATAATTCACCCCTCCACTTT	CAWSPGAISYNSPLHF
TRBV29-1	few	TRBJ2-5	TRBD1	TGCAGCACAGACAGGGGGCGCGGGGAGACCCAGTACTTC	CSTDRGRGETQYF
TRBV29-1	many	TRBJ2-5	TRBD2	TGCAGCGTTGGAAGGTCTAGCGGTAGAGGAGAGACCCAGTACTTC	CSVGRSSGRGETQYF
TRBV2	NA	TRBJ2-1	TRBD2	TGTGCCAGCAGTGCAACTAGCGGGAGATACAATGAGCAGTTCTTC	CASSATSGRYNEQFF
TRBV15	few	TRBJ1-4	NA	TGTGCCACCAGCCCCCGGTTTGAAAAACTGTTTTTT	CATSPRFEKLFF
TRBV10-3	few	TRBJ2-7	NA	TGTGCCATCAGGGACAACTACGAGCAGTACTTC	CAIRDNYEQYF
TRBV12-3/TRBV12-4	NA	TRBJ1-3	TRBD1	TGTGCCAGCAAATGGACAGGGGGCGGAAACACCATATATTTT	CASKWTGGGNTIYF
TRBV20-1	NA	TRBJ1-1	NA	TGCAGTGCTAGAGTTGGGGGTGCGCGCGCGAACACTGAAGCTTTCTTT	CSARVGGARANTEAFF
TRBV3-1	few	TRBJ1-1	NA	TGTGCCAGCAGCCAAGTGGAATACACTGAAGCTTTCTTT	CASSQVEYTEAFF
TRBV4-2	many	TRBJ1-1	NA	TGTGCCAGCAGCCAAGATGGGACCCACACTGAAGCTTTCTTT	CASSQDGTHTEAFF
TRBV29-1	once	TRBJ2-3	NA	TGCAGCGTTGAGGGACACAGGGGAGGAACAGATACGCAGTATTTT	CSVEGHRGGTDTQYF
TRBV6-2/TRBV6-3	NA	TRBJ2-2	TRBD2	TGTGCCAGCAGTCCCGGGACTAGCGGGGGACGAGGGGAGCTGTTTTTT	CASSPGTSGGRGELFF